A selection of T cell receptor beta chains follows, all from one sample in a study of coeliac disease. Assay: immunoSEQ multiplex PCR; the TCRdb copy retains only in-frame clones and omits some. The sample consists of thousands of clones, around 69% of them appearing once. Sequencing input: lamina propria lymphocytes from the gut. Receptors originate from a man younger than 45 with celiac disease. The CDR3 runs from the conserved cysteine through the conserved F or W. Each record gives: D gene, J gene, clone size, CDR3 length, V gene, CDR3 DNA, CDR3 protein. A D gene is named only where the DNA matches it firmly. Expanded clones get a size class; other rows say once, few or many, or leave the size out.

TRBD2,TRBJ2-3,NA,13,TRBV10-1,TGCGCCAGCTACACAAGGCGGGGGGATACGCAGTATTTT,CASYTRRGDTQYF
TRBD2,TRBJ2-5,NA,14,TRBV30,TGTGCCTGGAGTTGGGGGCGCGGGGGGGAGACCCAGTACTTC,CAWSWGRGGETQYF
NA,TRBJ2-1,NA,15,TRBV6-4,TGTGCCAGCAGTGAAAACTCCGCCGGGAACAATGAGCAGTTCTTC,CASSENSAGNNEQFF
NA,TRBJ2-1,NA,9,TRBV21-1,TGTGCCAGTAGCAATGAGCAGTTCTTC,CASSNEQFF
TRBD1,TRBJ1-5,NA,13,TRBV19,TGTGCCAGCCTTGGACAGGGCGATCAGCCCCAGCATTTT,CASLGQGDQPQHF
NA,TRBJ2-7,NA,13,TRBV27,TGTGCCAGCAGTTTTTCAGTCTCCTACGAGCAGTACTTC,CASSFSVSYEQYF
TRBD1,TRBJ1-4,NA,15,TRBV7-8,TGTGCCAGCAGCGATGCCGGGACAGGGAGCGAAAAACTGTTTTTT,CASSDAGTGSEKLFF
TRBD1,TRBJ1-4,NA,14,TRBV28,TGTGCCAGCAGTTTCGACAGGGCAGATGAAAAACTGTTTTTT,CASSFDRADEKLFF
NA,TRBJ1-5,NA,13,TRBV14,TGTGCCAGCAGTCCCGACGGGAATCAGCCCCAGCATTTT,CASSPDGNQPQHF
NA,TRBJ2-5,NA,17,TRBV7-8,TGTGCCAGCAGCTTACTTTACCGGGACTCATACCAAGAGACCCAGTACTTC,CASSLLYRDSYQETQYF
NA,TRBJ2-7,once,14,TRBV6-5,TGTGCCAGCAGCCGACAGGCCGCCTGGGGCGAGCAGTACTTC,CASSRQAAWGEQYF
TRBD1,TRBJ1-5,NA,15,TRBV30,TGTGCCTGGAGTGGGGGGACAGGGGGGGATCAGCCCCAGCATTTT,CAWSGGTGGDQPQHF
NA,TRBJ2-3,once,15,TRBV28,TGTGCCAGCAGTTTACAGCGGGCTAGCACAGATACGCAGTATTTT,CASSLQRASTDTQYF
NA,TRBJ2-3,few,13,TRBV6-4,TGTGCCAGCAGCGTCGGGGGTACAGATACGCAGTATTTT,CASSVGGTDTQYF
TRBD1,TRBJ2-5,few,15,TRBV7-9,TGTGCCAGCAGCTTAGCTGGGGACAGGGGTGAGACCCAGTACTTC,CASSLAGDRGETQYF
TRBD1,TRBJ1-5,NA,14,TRBV6-5,TGTGCCAGCAGTGGGACAGGGTGGAATCAGCCCCAGCATTTT,CASSGTGWNQPQHF
NA,TRBJ1-5,NA,16,TRBV7-2,TGTGCCAGCAGCTTAGGAGGCGGTCGGCGGGATCAGCCCCAGCATTTT,CASSLGGGRRDQPQHF
TRBD1,TRBJ2-1,NA,15,TRBV6-1,TGTGCCAGCAGTGAGGAGACAGGGGGCTACAATGAGCAGTTCTTC,CASSEETGGYNEQFF
NA,TRBJ2-5,NA,16,TRBV21-1,TGTGCCAGCAGCCACCGACAGGGGGCTAAGGTAGAGACCCAGTACTTC,CASSHRQGAKVETQYF
NA,TRBJ1-2,NA,15,TRBV5-1,TGCGCCAGCAGCTTGGAGATAACAGGATTCTATGGCTACACCTTC,CASSLEITGFYGYTF
NA,TRBJ2-3,few,12,TRBV27,TGTGCCAGCAGGACTAGCACAGATACGCAGTATTTT,CASRTSTDTQYF
NA,TRBJ2-2,NA,15,TRBV6-5,TGTGCCAGCAGTTACGTTGGGGGCCGCACCGGGGAGCTGTTTTTT,CASSYVGGRTGELFF
TRBD2,TRBJ2-1,NA,16,TRBV14,TGTGCCAGCAGCCAAGTTCGGGCTAGCGGGCACCGCGAGCAGTTCTTC,CASSQVRASGHREQFF
NA,TRBJ2-7,NA,14,TRBV11-2,TGTGCCAGCAGCTTAGGGCACAGCTCCTACGAGCAGTACTTC,CASSLGHSSYEQYF
TRBD1,TRBJ2-7,few,14,TRBV18,TGTGCCAGCTCACCGGGACAGGGGGCTCGAGAGCAGTACTTC,CASSPGQGAREQYF
NA,TRBJ1-1,NA,14,TRBV7-6,TGTGCCAGCAGCTTAGGACAGGAGATGACTGAAGCTTTCTTT,CASSLGQEMTEAFF
TRBD1,TRBJ2-5,NA,13,TRBV5-1,TGCGCCAGCAGCGTCGGGACAGTAGAGACCCAGTACTTC,CASSVGTVETQYF
NA,TRBJ2-1,NA,15,TRBV11-1,TGTGCCAGCAGCTCGATGCTAGCCCACTCCGATGAGCAGTTCTTC,CASSSMLAHSDEQFF
TRBD1,TRBJ2-7,few,15,TRBV28,TGTGCCAGCAGTTTTTCGACAGGGGGTGCCTACGAGCAGTACTTC,CASSFSTGGAYEQYF
NA,TRBJ2-3,NA,12,TRBV5-1,TGCGCCAGCAGATTACAGGAAGATACGCAGTATTTT,CASRLQEDTQYF
TRBD1,TRBJ1-1,NA,12,TRBV2,TGTGCCGGAGACAGGGGATACACTAAAGCTTTCTTT,CAGDRGYTKAFF
NA,TRBJ2-7,NA,12,TRBV7-6,TGTGCCAGCAGTCTAAACTACTACGAGCAGTACTTC,CASSLNYYEQYF
NA,TRBJ2-3,NA,12,TRBV5-1,TGCGCCAGCAGTTATGGCTCAGATACGCAGTATTTT,CASSYGSDTQYF
NA,TRBJ2-3,NA,15,TRBV5-6,TGTGCCAGCAGCTTGTTGCCTAGTACGGCAGATACGCAGTATTTT,CASSLLPSTADTQYF
TRBD2,TRBJ2-1,NA,16,TRBV5-4,TGTGCCAGCAGCTCTCCTACTAGCGGGGGGAACAATGAGCAGTTCTTC,CASSSPTSGGNNEQFF
TRBD1,TRBJ2-7,few,15,TRBV5-1,TGCGCCAGCAGCTTGGGGTTGGGACAGTACTCCGAGCAGTACTTC,CASSLGLGQYSEQYF
TRBD1,TRBJ1-4,NA,15,TRBV28,TGTGCCAGCAGCTCGGGACAGCACCTTAATGAAAAACTGTTTTTT,CASSSGQHLNEKLFF
NA,TRBJ1-1,NA,13,TRBV7-3,TGTGCCAGCAGCGCACCCCCCAGCACTAAAGCTTTCTTT,CASSAPPSTKAFF
TRBD2,TRBJ2-1,NA,18,TRBV9,TGTGCCAGCAGTGCCTCCTATACTAGCGGGGGGGCCTACAATGAGCAGTTCTTC,CASSASYTSGGAYNEQFF
NA,TRBJ1-5,NA,13,TRBV7-3,TGTGCCAGCAGCGGAGACGCGAATCAGCCCCAGCATTTT,CASSGDANQPQHF
NA,TRBJ1-2,NA,14,TRBV28,TGTGCCAGCAGGGAAAGGGATTTCCAGGGTGGCTACACCTTC,CASRERDFQGGYTF
TRBD2,TRBJ2-7,NA,14,TRBV7-2,TGTGCCAGCAGTTGGGGACTAGCGGGAAGCGAGCAGTACTTC,CASSWGLAGSEQYF
NA,TRBJ2-1,NA,16,TRBV19,TGTGCCAGTAGTACTCGTCTCGGTACCATTTCCAATGAGCAGTTCTTC,CASSTRLGTISNEQFF
NA,TRBJ2-6,NA,15,TRBV6-1,TGTGCCAGCAGCCCCTTCCCGGTCGGGGCCAACGTCCTGACTTTC,CASSPFPVGANVLTF
TRBD1,TRBJ1-5,NA,14,TRBV10-3,TGTGCCACCACCTTGGACAGGGGTAATCAGCCCCAGCATTTT,CATTLDRGNQPQHF
TRBD2,TRBJ2-3,few,16,TRBV4-2,TGTGCCAGCAGCCAAAGGACTAGCGGGGTCACAGATACGCAGTATTTT,CASSQRTSGVTDTQYF